This TCR beta chain derives from a study of Ad26.COV2.S vaccination and SARS-CoV-2 variants. Treatment reported: roughly 19 received Ad26.COV2.S at low or high dose, single or two shots; a few received placebo; per-sample allocation not given. Following the first vaccine or placebo injection, samples were taken on day 63. V lost 6 bases and J lost 4; bases outside the gene matches: 6. The CDR3 covers 14 residues. Germline CDR1 and CDR2: SGHTA and FQGNSA. The data were produced by immunoSEQ multiplex PCR, yet TCRdb's version contains in-frame clones alone and is incomplete. The sample has roughly 700,000 clones, about 89% seen once; the top ten hold about 1.5%.

The TCR was taken from a person between 18 and 60 years old who received the Ad26.COV2.S COVID-19 vaccine or a placebo. V gene TRBV7-2 combines with J gene TRBJ1-3; 7 nucleotides line up with TRBD1. The sequences come from peripheral blood, collected in a trial of Ad26.COV2.S vaccine versus placebo. The CDR3 DNA follows: TGTGCCAGCAGATTTGACAGGGCCGGAAACACCATATATTTT. It is translated as CASRFDRAGNTIYF. The whole variable domain, filled in from reference TRBV7-2 and TRBJ1-3, reads GAGVSQSPSNKVTEKGKDVELRCDPISGHTALYWYRQSLGQGLEFLIYFQGNSAPDKSGLPSDRFSAERTGGSVSTLTIQRTQQEDSAVYLCASRFDRAGNTIYFGEGSWLTVV.